One sample yielded the 18 T cell receptor beta chains listed below, sequenced in a study of cytomegalovirus exposure and HLA in healthy donors. The assay was immunoSEQ multiplex PCR, and TCRdb's table has in-frame clones only and misses some. Of about 170,000 clones in the sample, over 85% were seen once. The sample taken for sequencing was PBMCs. These receptor sequences come from a man aged 18 to 30 in good health and CMV-seropositive.

The chain links TRBV30 to TRBJ2-3, with 7 bases fitting TRBD1. This CDR3 region has 14 residues. Germline CDR1 is GTSNPN and CDR2 is SVGIG (reference sequence). With 4 bases clipped from V and 2 bases from J, the junction kept 6 bases outside the gene matches. The DNA of the CDR3 is TGTGCCTGGACGACAGGGATCATCACAGATACGCAGTATTTT. Translating gives CAWTTGIITDTQYF.

The chain joins TRBV6-1 to TRBJ2-1; D is possibly TRBD2 (6 bases). Per germline, CDR1 MNHNS and CDR2 SASEGT. The V end was cut by 10 bases, the J end by 6 bases, with 16 bases between. The CDR3 sequence is 13 residues long. For the CDR3, the DNA is TGTGCCACCTCTGGCGGGATATTCAATGAGCAGTTCTTC. It specifies CATSGGIFNEQFF.

CDR3 sequence: CASSEVEDRVYEQYF. Here the CDR3 DNA reads TGTGCCAGCAGTGAAGTGGAGGACAGGGTTTACGAGCAGTACTTC. The chain has TRBV6-1 and TRBJ2-7; 8 nucleotides line up with TRBD1. Looked up from germline, CDR1 is MNHNS and CDR2 is SASEGT. The CDR3 totals 15 residues. Unmatched junction bases numbered 6, after V lost 1 base and J lost 4 bases.

The V gene is TRBV11-2, the J gene TRBJ2-7; 11 positions agree with TRBD2. The V gene end was trimmed by 5 bases and the J gene end by 2 bases; junction bases not matched to a gene: 5. Germline CDR1 is SGHAT and CDR2 is FQNNGV. The length of the CDR3 is 15 residues. The CDR3 is CASSVTSGGPYEQYF. CDR3 sequence (DNA): TGTGCCAGCAGCGTCACTAGCGGGGGCCCCTACGAGCAGTACTTC. The complete variable domain, with remaining parts taken from reference TRBV11-2 and TRBJ2-7, reads EAGVAQSPRYKIIEKRQSVAFWCNPISGHATLYWYQQILGQGPKLLIQFQNNGVVDDSQLPKDRFSAERLKGVDSTLKIQPAKLEDSAVYLCASSVTSGGPYEQYFGPGTRLTVT.

In nucleotides, the CDR3 is TGTGCCATCAGTCATCTCTCGCAGTTCGAGACCCAGTACTTC. Its protein product is CAISHLSQFETQYF. The V and J genes are TRBV10-3 and TRBJ2-5; D unresolved. CDR3 length equals 14 residues. The V end lost 5 bases, the J end lost 5 bases, and 15 bases lay between the germline ends. Germline-derived CDR1 and CDR2 are ENHRY and SYGVKD.

The V gene is TRBV6-4, the J gene TRBJ2-3; TRBD2 matches at 9 bases. Germline assignment: CDR1 MRHNA and CDR2 SNTAGT. With V trimmed by 3 bases and J by 3 bases, 4 bases remained unmatched. The CDR3 contains 15 residues. The CDR3, as DNA: TGTGCCAGCAGTGAAACAGCGGGAGGTACAGATACGCAGTATTTT. Its protein is CASSETAGGTDTQYF.

This rearrangement joins TRBV6-4 to TRBJ2-1; a possible D gene is TRBD2 (5 bases). In germline, CDR1 is MRHNA, CDR2 SNTAGT. The CDR3 is 11 residues long. The germline V and J ends were trimmed by 5 bases and 6 bases, with 5 bases remaining between them. This CDR3 reads CASSSGNEQFF. The DNA for the CDR3 is TGTGCCAGCAGTAGCGGCAATGAGCAGTTCTTC.

This clone was seen once. The chain employs TRBV20-1 and TRBJ2-5, with D hard to call. Trimming took off 3 bases at V and 2 bases at J, with 4 bases between the two ends. The CDR3 extends over 11 amino acids. Germline V lookup: CDR1 DFQATT, CDR2 SNEGSKA (reference sequence). CDR3 coding DNA: TGCAGTGCTAGGAGTCAAGAGACCCAGTACTTC. Its protein product is CSARSQETQYF.

This clone was recorded once. Here the CDR3 DNA reads TGTGCCAGCAGTTTATCAAGCCTAAGGGGTTACGAGCAGTACTTC. It is translated as CASSLSSLRGYEQYF. The gene calls are TRBV27 and TRBJ2-7, with a possible D match to TRBD1 (5 bases). V was cut by 0 bases and J by 4 bases, with 13 bases left in between. Germline V gene lookup returns CDR1 MNHEY and CDR2 SMNVEV (reference sequence). The CDR3 extends over 15 amino acids.

The CDR3 DNA reads as TGTGCCAGCAGTCCCCGTGTCGTGTCCTCTGGAAACACCATATATTTT. Its translation is CASSPRVVSSGNTIYF. This rearrangement joins TRBV28 to TRBJ1-3, with no clear D. CDR3 length: 16 amino acids. Germline assignment: CDR1 MDHEN and CDR2 SYDVKM. V was trimmed by 5 bases and J by 0 bases, leaving 14 bases between them. The full variable domain, completed using reference TRBV28 and TRBJ1-3, is DVKVTQSSRYLVKRTGEKVFLECVQDMDHENMFWYRQDPGLGLRLIYFSYDVKMKEKGDIPEGYSVSREKKERFSLILESASTNQTSMYLCASSPRVVSSGNTIYFGEGSWLTVV.

The genes are TRBV5-1 and TRBJ2-7; D unresolved. Germline V gene data show CDR1 as SGHRS and CDR2 as YFSETQ. This CDR3 is built from 14 residues. Trimming removed 4 bases from V and 0 bases from J, with 11 bases in between. The CDR3 loop is CASSPSGLSYEQYF. CDR3 sequence (DNA): TGCGCCAGCAGCCCCTCTGGGCTCTCCTACGAGCAGTACTTC.

A word on this clone: One end of the junction fails to match germline, which may point to a read error. The chain couples TRBV6-1 to TRBJ2-7; 7 bases line up with TRBD2. Germline lookup yields CDR1 MNHNS and CDR2 SASEGT. This CDR3 is 13 amino acids long. CDR3 sequence: CASSEIPERGPDF. The CDR3 region has the DNA TGTGCCAGCAGTGAGATCCCGGAGCGGGGCCCAGACTTC.

The rearrangement joins TRBV5-1 to TRBJ1-1; a possible D gene is TRBD1 (6 bases). Germline assignment: CDR1 SGHRS and CDR2 YFSETQ. The CDR3 runs 14 residues. V was cut by 2 bases and J by 0 bases, with 8 bases left in between. For the CDR3, the DNA is TGCGCCAGCAGCTTTGGACAGATGAACACTGAAGCTTTCTTT. It translates to CASSFGQMNTEAFF.

The chain carries TRBV6-5 and TRBJ2-1; D possibly corresponds to TRBD2 (6 bases). This CDR3 is 15 amino acids long. The ends were cut back, 2 bases at V and 2 bases at J, with 10 bases in the middle. Germline V gene sequence: CDR1 MNHEY, CDR2 SVGAGI. The CDR3 loop reads CASSYGGVAYNEQFF. The CDR3 region has the DNA TGTGCCAGCAGTTACGGCGGGGTTGCCTACAATGAGCAGTTCTTC.

The rearrangement uses TRBV10-3 and TRBJ1-3; D is ambiguous. V was cut by 10 bases and J by 0 bases, with 19 bases left in between. This CDR3 has 16 amino acids. The germline V gene has CDR1 ENHRY and CDR2 SYGVKD. The CDR3 is CASSAMIESSGNTIYF. The CDR3 bases are TGTGCCAGCTCCGCAATGATCGAGAGCTCTGGAAACACCATATATTTT.

The chain links TRBV19 to TRBJ2-1; TRBD1 agrees at 7 bases. This CDR3 has 13 amino acids. Unmatched junction bases numbered 5, after V lost 5 bases and J lost 7 bases. Germline V gene sequence: CDR1 LNHDA, CDR2 SQIVND (reference sequence). CDR3 sequence: CASSRSGGNEQFF. CDR3 DNA: TGTGCCAGTAGTCGATCAGGGGGAAATGAGCAGTTCTTC.

J is TRBJ2-1 and V is TRBV11-2; TRBD2 aligns across 7 bases. From germline, CDR1 is SGHAT and CDR2 FQNNGV. CDR3 length equals 14 residues. After removal of 6 bases from V and 9 bases from J, the junction contained 11 bases not matched to a gene. CDR3 bases: TGTGCCAGCAGACAGTTGAGCGGGACTATTGAGCAGTTCTTC. Translation gives CASRQLSGTIEQFF.

The chain is built from TRBV7-9 and TRBJ1-1; D remains ambiguous. Trimming removed 5 bases at V and 4 bases at J, with 8 bases between. The germline gives CDR1 SEHNR, CDR2 FQNEAQ (reference sequence). The CDR3 extends over 12 amino acids. CDR3: CASSLTGTEAFF. The CDR3 nucleotides are TGTGCCAGCAGCCTTACGGGCACTGAAGCTTTCTTT. Variable domain in full (rest from reference TRBV7-9 and TRBJ1-1): DTGVSQNPRHKITKRGQNVTFRCDPISEHNRLYWYRQTLGQGPEFLTYFQNEAQLEKSRLLSDRFSAERPKGSFSTLEIQRTEQGDSAMYLCASSLTGTEAFFGQGTRLTVV.